This T cell receptor beta chain originates from a study of human versus mouse CDR3 diversity and MHC coevolution. Whole-study results and caveats: Six or seven MHC II alleles selected the human T cells. Clonal inequality was lowest in two of the three human donors. About 1.7 million TCR beta clonotypes were estimated for humans, the largest repertoire.

Libraries were prepared by immunoSEQ multiplex PCR; TCRdb keeps only in-frame clonotypes and omits some of them. The top ten hold 1.3% of the sample, which has 75,000 to 90,000 clones, around 95% seen once. Germline lookup yields CDR1 SGHNT and CDR2 YYREEE (reference sequence). V was trimmed by 5 bases and J by 0 bases, leaving 6 bases between them. The CDR3 contains 13 residues. Sorting isolated naive CD4 T cells lacking CD45RO and expressing CD62L. Remarks on this clone: The target antigen is unknown.

The rearrangement uses TRBV5-4 and TRBJ1-5; D is unclear. Source material: naive CD4+ T cells from blood. This sample's subset: CD45RO-negative CD62L-positive naive CD4 T cells. The sequence came from a person aged 25 to 75 in good health. The CDR3 here is CASSTDSNQPQHF. The CDR3 region has the DNA TGTGCCAGCAGTACAGATAGCAATCAGCCCCAGCATTTT.